The next 30 T cell receptor beta chains were all read from a single sample in a study of long-term antiretroviral therapy in people with HIV. Version v3.0 of the immunoSEQ assay was performed at survey level. Sequenced by immunoSEQ multiplex PCR; TCRdb stores in-frame clones only, minus some. The sample carries some 17,000 clones, around four fifths recorded once. The source material was unsorted PBMCs, sampled 0.1 years after starting antiretroviral therapy. The receptors come from a man between 18 and 35 years old with HIV.

This clone is a singleton in its sample. J is TRBJ2-7 and V is TRBV6-6, with D possibly being TRBD1 (6 bases). Trimming removed 5 bases from V and 3 bases from J, with 20 bases in between. The germline V gene encodes CDR1 MNHNY and CDR2 SVGAGI (reference sequence). This CDR3 region has 16 residues. The CDR3 bases are TGTGCCAGCAGTCCCTGGTTTTCGCAGGGGAGCTACGAGCAGTACTTC. Protein sequence: CASSPWFSQGSYEQYF.

This rearrangement joins TRBV19 to TRBJ2-3, with 7 bases identical to TRBD1. The CDR3 runs to 15 residues. The V and J ends lost 9 bases and 5 bases, in that order; junction bases with no gene match: 14. Germline V CDR1 and CDR2: LNHDA, SQIVND (reference sequence). CDR3 DNA sequence: TGTGCCAGAGAGAGACGACAGGGCAGTCAAGATACGCAGTATTTT. The encoded protein is CARERRQGSQDTQYF.

The rearrangement links TRBV15 to TRBJ2-2; a weak D match, TRBD2 (6 bases). The CDR3 covers 15 residues. With 2 bases removed from V and 3 bases from J, the gap between germline ends came to 10 bases. From germline, CDR1 is LNHNV and CDR2 YYDKDF (reference sequence). CDR3: CATSRTGTYTGELFF. As DNA, the CDR3 is TGTGCCACCAGCAGAACCGGGACTTACACCGGGGAGCTGTTTTTT.

This chain links TRBV7-2 with TRBJ1-1; 7 bases line up with TRBD1. Germline V gene data show CDR1 as SGHTA and CDR2 as FQGNSA. V trimming: 1 base; J trimming: 7 bases; junction bases outside the gene matches: 6. The CDR3 is 14 amino acids. The CDR3 spells CASSLDRGKDEAFF. Written as DNA, the CDR3 is TGTGCCAGCAGCTTAGACAGGGGAAAGGATGAAGCTTTCTTT.

As concerns this clone: Other nucleotide sequences from this sample produce the same CDR3. The chain uses TRBV9 and TRBJ1-2; D call uncertain. The CDR3 has 12 residues. Germline CDR1 and CDR2: SGDLS and YYNGEE. Deletions cut 0 bases from V and 2 bases from J, with 2 bases between. CDR3 in amino acids: CASSVGNYGYTF. The CDR3 DNA reads TGTGCCAGCAGCGTAGGCAACTATGGCTACACCTTC.

This chain links TRBV4-2 with TRBJ2-5; a weak D match, TRBD2 (6 bases). V was trimmed by 0 bases and J by 2 bases, leaving 7 bases between them. The CDR3 has 14 residues. Germline V CDR1 and CDR2: LGHNA, YNFKEQ. The CDR3 is CASSQETRQETQYF. CDR3 bases: TGTGCCAGCAGCCAAGAGACTAGACAAGAGACCCAGTACTTC.

This clone was detected once. This chain uses TRBV4-2 with TRBJ1-4, with 10 bases matching TRBD1. V was clipped by 0 bases and J by 8 bases; unmatched bases: 3. The CDR3 runs to 15 residues. Germline V lookup: CDR1 LGHNA, CDR2 YNFKEQ. The CDR3 region has the DNA TGTGCCAGCAGCCAAGACGACAGGGGGCAGGAAAAACTGTTTTTT. Amino acids: CASSQDDRGQEKLFF.

The chain combines TRBV9 with TRBJ1-1, with a weak D call TRBD1 (5 bases). Germline CDR1 SGDLS, CDR2 YYNGEE. V was trimmed by 5 bases and J by 0 bases, leaving 17 bases between them. The CDR3 has 16 residues. CDR3 loop: CASSEQKGAMNTEAFF. CDR3 in DNA: TGTGCCAGCAGTGAACAAAAAGGGGCGATGAACACTGAAGCTTTCTTT.

The chain couples TRBV27 to TRBJ2-1; 9 positions agree with TRBD2. CDR1 is MNHEY and CDR2 is SMNVEV in the germline V gene (reference sequence). The CDR3 totals 15 residues. V trimming: 2 bases; J trimming: 3 bases; junction bases outside the gene matches: 2. CDR3 loop: CASSLGLASYNEQFF. Written as DNA, the CDR3 is TGTGCCAGCAGTTTAGGACTAGCGAGCTACAATGAGCAGTTCTTC.

This chain links TRBV9 with TRBJ1-2; D is possibly TRBD1 (6 bases). The CDR3 runs 14 residues. Trimming shortened V by 3 bases and J by 0 bases, and 9 bases separated the two germline ends. Germline assignment: CDR1 SGDLS and CDR2 YYNGEE. This CDR3 reads CASSGTAANYGYTF. CDR3 nucleotide sequence: TGTGCCAGCAGCGGGACAGCCGCTAACTATGGCTACACCTTC. Variable domain in full (rest from reference TRBV9 and TRBJ1-2): DSGVTQTPKHLITATGQRVTLRCSPRSGDLSVYWYQQSLDQGLQFLIQYYNGEERAKGNILERFSAQQFPDLHSELNLSSLELGDSALYFCASSGTAANYGYTFGSGTRLTVV.

This chain uses TRBV6-1 with TRBJ1-2; weak D call: TRBD1 (6 bases). The CDR3 spans 16 residues. With 2 bases removed from V and 9 bases from J, the gap between germline ends came to 22 bases. Germline CDR1 MNHNS, CDR2 SASEGT. CDR3 region: CASSERPLGGGGRYTF. The CDR3 DNA reads TGTGCCAGCAGTGAAAGGCCCCTCGGAGGGGGTGGTCGCTACACCTTC.

The chain links TRBV7-3 to TRBJ1-1; 7 nucleotides line up with TRBD1. Germline trimming cut 7 bases from V and 11 bases from J; bases unmatched to any gene: 13. In germline, CDR1 is SGHTA, CDR2 FQGTGA. This CDR3 contains 13 residues. The chain's CDR3 is CASKPGTTGAAFF. In nucleotides, the CDR3 is TGTGCCAGCAAACCCGGGACCACAGGGGCGGCTTTCTTT.

This chain connects TRBV6-1 to TRBJ2-7; the D gene could be TRBD1 or TRBD2 (6 bases each). Between the trimmed V and J ends, which lost 5 bases and 6 bases, there was a span of 17 bases. CDR1 is MNHNS, CDR2 SASEGT, per germline. This CDR3 contains 14 residues. The CDR3 DNA reads as TGTGCCAGCAGTAGAGGGACCGAGGGGGGCGAGCAGTACTTC. This translates into CASSRGTEGGEQYF.

The chain joins TRBV19 to TRBJ2-2; no clear D gene. Trimming left V 2 bases short and J 4 bases short, with 14 bases between. Germline lookup yields CDR1 LNHDA and CDR2 SQIVND (reference sequence). The CDR3 runs 16 residues. The CDR3 nucleotides read TGTGCCAGTAGTATATACTCGCTACAAAGCACCGGGGAGCTGTTTTTT. It yields the protein CASSIYSLQSTGELFF.

Here the CDR3 DNA reads TGTGCCAGCAGCTTAGTCCCGGGGGGGGCACGGGAGACCCAGTACTTC. Residues: CASSLVPGGARETQYF. This chain links TRBV7-8 with TRBJ2-5, with 8 bases lining up with TRBD2. The CDR3 loop spans 16 amino acids. CDR1 is SGHVS, CDR2 FQNEAQ, per germline. V shed 1 base, J shed 5 bases, and the junction held 9 bases outside the gene matches.

The rearrangement joins TRBV7-2 to TRBJ1-5; TRBD1 aligns across 9 bases. V shed 4 bases and J 2 bases; nucleotides not matched to a gene: 9. The CDR3 contains 17 residues. Germline CDR1 SGHTA, CDR2 FQGNSA. CDR3 DNA: TGTGCCAGCAGCTCCTGGGACAGGGAGGTTGGCAATCAGCCCCAGCATTTT. This encodes CASSSWDREVGNQPQHF.

The chain recombines TRBV27 with TRBJ2-7; no firm D call. CDR3 length: 13 amino acids. Germline CDR1 reads MNHEY; CDR2 reads SMNVEV (reference sequence). The V gene lost 3 bases and the J gene lost 0 bases, with 6 bases spanning the gap. CDR3 amino acids: CASSLDPSYEQYF. The CDR3 DNA is TGTGCCAGCAGTTTGGACCCCTCCTACGAGCAGTACTTC.

This clone was observed a single time. J is TRBJ2-6 and V is TRBV10-3; D uncertain. This CDR3 spans 10 amino acids. Germline CDR1 ENHRY, CDR2 SYGVKD. The V end was cut by 10 bases, the J end by 2 bases, with 0 bases between. CDR3 sequence: CATGANVLTF. The CDR3 bases are TGTGCCACTGGGGCCAACGTCCTGACTTTC.

This rearrangement joins TRBV11-3 to TRBJ2-1; TRBD1 agrees at 7 bases. The ends lost 5 bases at V and 10 bases at J; junction bases unmatched: 11. Per germline, CDR1 SGHNT and CDR2 YENEEA. The CDR3 runs 14 residues. The DNA of the CDR3 is TGTGCCAGCAGCCCAGCCGGGACAGTTAGCGAGCAGTTCTTC. Encoded protein: CASSPAGTVSEQFF.

By share of the sample, this clone is medium-sized. J is TRBJ2-1 and V is TRBV11-2; 13 bases agree with TRBD2. Per germline, CDR1 SGHAT and CDR2 FQNNGV. The trim removed 7 bases at V and 10 bases at J, leaving 10 bases unmatched. There are 15 residues in the CDR3. The CDR3 region has the DNA TGTGCCAGCAAACCAGGACTAGCGGGAGTTGGGGAGCAGTTCTTC. It codes for CASKPGLAGVGEQFF.

The chain is built from TRBV6-5 and TRBJ2-2, with 9 bases fitting TRBD1. J lost 6 bases, V lost 8 bases, and 10 bases had no gene match. The CDR3 runs to 15 residues. Germline lookup yields CDR1 MNHEY and CDR2 SVGAGI. CDR3 DNA sequence: TGTGCCAGCGGACCGTCACAGGGGGCGGCCGGGGAGCTGTTTTTT. This translates into CASGPSQGAAGELFF.

This clone appeared a single time. The chain combines TRBV10-2 with TRBJ2-5; D might be TRBD2 (5 bases). Germline V gene sequence: CDR1 WSHSY, CDR2 SAAADI. CDR3 length: 15 residues. The V end was cut by 2 bases, the J end by 3 bases, with 13 bases between. CDR3 sequence: CASSEVSAGKETQYF. The CDR3 bases are TGCGCCAGCAGTGAGGTATCGGCCGGGAAAGAGACCCAGTACTTC.

By sample share, this clone is medium-sized. The genes are TRBV7-8 and TRBJ2-1, with TRBD2 matching 8 bases. From germline, CDR1 is SGHVS and CDR2 FQNEAQ. V lost 5 bases to trimming and J lost 0 bases; unmatched junction nucleotides: 12. The CDR3 is 18 amino acids. As DNA, the CDR3 is TGTGCCAGCAGCCCTAGATGGCGGGGGGCAGGCTCCTACAATGAGCAGTTCTTC. Its translation is CASSPRWRGAGSYNEQFF.

The chain has TRBV4-1 and TRBJ1-5; D uncertain. The CDR3 consists of 17 residues. V was clipped by 1 base and J by 8 bases, with 21 bases between them. Germline lookup yields CDR1 MGHRA and CDR2 YSYEKL. The CDR3 loop is CASSQVAAPSSAEPQHF. Written as DNA, the CDR3 is TGCGCCAGCAGCCAAGTAGCCGCTCCGAGTTCCGCTGAGCCCCAGCATTTT.

J is TRBJ2-3 and V is TRBV4-1, with D unresolved. V shed 4 bases and J shed 1 base, with 15 bases lying between them. In germline, CDR1 is MGHRA, CDR2 YSYEKL. The CDR3 is 16 amino acids. The CDR3 DNA reads as TGCGCCAGCAGCCCAGAAGGAAGCGTCGGCACAGATACGCAGTATTTT. This gives the protein CASSPEGSVGTDTQYF.

The CDR3 here is CASSYELQGNGYEQYF. The CDR3 DNA sequence: TGTGCCAGCAGTTACGAACTACAGGGAAATGGCTACGAGCAGTACTTC. The chain couples TRBV7-9 to TRBJ2-7; TRBD1 is a possible D gene (6 bases). V lost 6 bases and J lost 3, with 21 bases in between. CDR3 size: 16 residues. CDR1 SEHNR and CDR2 FQNEAQ come from the germline V gene (reference sequence).

The CDR3 coding sequence is TGTGCCAGCAGCCGAGGACGGGGGACTGAAGCTTTCTTT. Protein: CASSRGRGTEAFF. The rearrangement joins TRBV7-9 to TRBJ1-1, with D perhaps TRBD1 (5 bases). Germline V gene lookup returns CDR1 SEHNR and CDR2 FQNEAQ (reference sequence). The CDR3 has 13 residues. The V gene lost 5 bases and the J gene lost 5 bases, with 12 bases spanning the gap.

The V call is TRBV7-8, the J call TRBJ1-5; D might be TRBD1 (6 bases). Per germline, CDR1 SGHVS and CDR2 FQNEAQ. The length of the CDR3 is 13 residues. Trimming stripped 7 bases from V and 4 bases from J, with 11 bases between. CDR3 bases: TGTGCCAGCACGAACAGGGATAATCAGCCCCAGCATTTT. It encodes CASTNRDNQPQHF.

This chain links TRBV27 with TRBJ2-2; perhaps D is TRBD1 or TRBD2 (6 bases each). V lost 4 bases, J lost 3 bases, and 24 bases lay in between. The CDR3 has 19 amino acids. The germline CDR1 and CDR2 sequences are MNHEY and SMNVEV (reference sequence). The CDR3 DNA reads as TGTGCCAGCAGTTACCTAGGAGGGGGACCGGTCGGTGACACCGGGGAGCTGTTTTTT. This gives the protein CASSYLGGGPVGDTGELFF.

The chain combines TRBV18 with TRBJ2-5, with D perhaps matching TRBD1 (6 bases). The CDR3 runs to 14 residues. V was shortened by 3 bases and J by 3 bases, with 11 bases between the two germline ends. Germline CDR1 and CDR2: KGHSH and LQKENI. The CDR3, as DNA: TGTGCCAGCTCACCGGAGAGACAGGAAGAGACCCAGTACTTC. Amino acids: CASSPERQEETQYF.